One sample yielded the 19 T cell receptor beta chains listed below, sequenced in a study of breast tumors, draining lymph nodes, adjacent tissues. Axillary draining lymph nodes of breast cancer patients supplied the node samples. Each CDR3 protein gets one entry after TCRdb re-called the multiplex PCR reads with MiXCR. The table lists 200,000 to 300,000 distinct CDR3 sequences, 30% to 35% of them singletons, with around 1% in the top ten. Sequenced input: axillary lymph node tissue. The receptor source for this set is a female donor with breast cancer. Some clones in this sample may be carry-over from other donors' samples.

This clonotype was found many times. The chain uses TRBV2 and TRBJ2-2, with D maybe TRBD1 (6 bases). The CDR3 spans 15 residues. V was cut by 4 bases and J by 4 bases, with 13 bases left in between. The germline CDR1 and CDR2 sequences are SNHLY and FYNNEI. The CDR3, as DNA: TGTGCCAGCAGTGCTACAGGGTCGGGCACCGGGGAGCTGTTTTTT. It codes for CASSATGSGTGELFF. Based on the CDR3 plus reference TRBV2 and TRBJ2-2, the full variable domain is EPEVTQTPSHQVTQMGQEVILRCVPISNHLYFYWYRQILGQKVEFLVSFYNNEISEKSEIFDDQFSVERPDGSNFTLKIRSTKLEDSAMYFCASSATGSGTGELFFGEGSRLTVL.

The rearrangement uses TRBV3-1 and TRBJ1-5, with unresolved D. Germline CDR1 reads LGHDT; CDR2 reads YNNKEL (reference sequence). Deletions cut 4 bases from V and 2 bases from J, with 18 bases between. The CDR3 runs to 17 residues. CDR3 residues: CASSPTAGGLGNQPQHF. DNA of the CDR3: TGTGCCAGCAGCCCAACGGCCGGAGGGTTGGGCAATCAGCCCCAGCATTTT.

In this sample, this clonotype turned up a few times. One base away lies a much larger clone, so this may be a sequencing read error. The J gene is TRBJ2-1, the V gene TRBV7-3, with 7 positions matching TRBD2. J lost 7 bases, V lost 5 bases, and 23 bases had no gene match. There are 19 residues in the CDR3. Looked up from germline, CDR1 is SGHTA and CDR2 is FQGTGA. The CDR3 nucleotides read TGTGCCAGCAGCCTCGGTTTGAGGAGCGGCGGGAGTGGTCGGAATGAGCAGTTCTTC. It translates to CASSLGLRSGGSGRNEQFF.

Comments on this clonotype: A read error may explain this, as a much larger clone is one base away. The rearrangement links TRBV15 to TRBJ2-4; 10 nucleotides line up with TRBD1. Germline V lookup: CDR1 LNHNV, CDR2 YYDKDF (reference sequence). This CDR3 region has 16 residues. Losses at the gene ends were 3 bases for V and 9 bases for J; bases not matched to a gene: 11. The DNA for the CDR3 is TGTGCCACCAGCAGTCTCTTCGGGACAGGGGTGGTCATTCAGTACTTC. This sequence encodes CATSSLFGTGVVIQYF.

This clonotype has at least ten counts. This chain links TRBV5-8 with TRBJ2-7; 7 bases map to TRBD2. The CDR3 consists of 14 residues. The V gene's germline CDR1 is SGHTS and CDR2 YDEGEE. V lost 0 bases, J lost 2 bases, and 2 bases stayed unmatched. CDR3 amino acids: CASSLVSGPYEQYF. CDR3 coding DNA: TGTGCCAGCAGCTTGGTTAGCGGGCCCTACGAGCAGTACTTC.

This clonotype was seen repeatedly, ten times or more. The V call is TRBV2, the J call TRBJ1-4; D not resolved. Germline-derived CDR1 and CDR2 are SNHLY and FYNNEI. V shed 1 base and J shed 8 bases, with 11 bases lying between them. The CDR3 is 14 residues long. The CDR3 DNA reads TGTGCCAGCAGTGAAGACAGAGGTTCGGAAAAACTGTTTTTT. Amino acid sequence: CASSEDRGSEKLFF.

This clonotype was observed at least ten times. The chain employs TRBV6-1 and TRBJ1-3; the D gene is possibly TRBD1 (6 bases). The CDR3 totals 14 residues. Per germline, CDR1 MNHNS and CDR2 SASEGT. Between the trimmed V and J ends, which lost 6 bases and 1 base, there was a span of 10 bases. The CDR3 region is CASRDRLSGNTIYF. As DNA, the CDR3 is TGTGCCAGCAGAGACAGGCTATCTGGAAACACCATATATTTT.

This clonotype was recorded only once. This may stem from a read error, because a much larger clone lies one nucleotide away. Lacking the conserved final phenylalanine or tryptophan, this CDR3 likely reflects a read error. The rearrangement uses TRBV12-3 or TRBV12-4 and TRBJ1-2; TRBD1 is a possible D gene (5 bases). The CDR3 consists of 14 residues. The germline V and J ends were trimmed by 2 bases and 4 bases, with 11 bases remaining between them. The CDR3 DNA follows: TGTGCCAGCAGTTTACAGGGAGTCTTCTATGGCTACACCTAC. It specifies CASSLQGVFYGYTY.

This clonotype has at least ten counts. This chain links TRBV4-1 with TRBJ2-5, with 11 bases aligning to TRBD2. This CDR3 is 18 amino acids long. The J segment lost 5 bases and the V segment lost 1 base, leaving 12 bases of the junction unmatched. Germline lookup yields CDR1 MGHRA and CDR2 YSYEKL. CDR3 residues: CASSQANLLRLAGETQYF. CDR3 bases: TGCGCCAGCAGCCAAGCCAACCTCCTTCGACTAGCGGGGGAGACCCAGTACTTC.

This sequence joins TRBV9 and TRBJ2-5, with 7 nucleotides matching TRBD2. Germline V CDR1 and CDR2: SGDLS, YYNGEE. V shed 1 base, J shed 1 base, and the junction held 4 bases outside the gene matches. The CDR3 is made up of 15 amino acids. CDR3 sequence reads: CASSVNGGTQETQYF. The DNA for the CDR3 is TGTGCCAGCAGCGTAAACGGGGGGACCCAAGAGACCCAGTACTTC.

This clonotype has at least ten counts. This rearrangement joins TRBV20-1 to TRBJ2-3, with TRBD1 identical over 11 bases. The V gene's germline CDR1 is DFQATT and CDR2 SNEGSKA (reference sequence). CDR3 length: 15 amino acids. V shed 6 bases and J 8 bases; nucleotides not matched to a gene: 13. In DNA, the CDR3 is TGCAGTGCCCACTTTTCGGGACAGGGGGATATTACGCAGTATTTT. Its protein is CSAHFSGQGDITQYF.

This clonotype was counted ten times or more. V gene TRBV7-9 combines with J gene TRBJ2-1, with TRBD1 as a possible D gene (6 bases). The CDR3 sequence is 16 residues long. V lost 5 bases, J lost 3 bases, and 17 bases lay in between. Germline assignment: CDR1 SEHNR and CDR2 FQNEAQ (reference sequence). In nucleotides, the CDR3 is TGTGCCAGCAGCAGCAAACAGGGTTCGTTCTACAATGAGCAGTTCTTC. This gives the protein CASSSKQGSFYNEQFF. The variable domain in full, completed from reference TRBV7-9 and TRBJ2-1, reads DTGVSQNPRHKITKRGQNVTFRCDPISEHNRLYWYRQTLGQGPEFLTYFQNEAQLEKSRLLSDRFSAERPKGSFSTLEIQRTEQGDSAMYLCASSSKQGSFYNEQFFGPGTRLTVL.

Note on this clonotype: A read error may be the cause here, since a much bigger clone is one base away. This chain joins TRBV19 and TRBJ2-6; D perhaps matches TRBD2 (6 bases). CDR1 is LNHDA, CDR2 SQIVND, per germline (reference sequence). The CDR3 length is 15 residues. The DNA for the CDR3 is TGTGCCAGTAGTCCTGCGGGGTCTGGGGCCAACGTCCCGACTTTC. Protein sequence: CASSPAGSGANVPTF.

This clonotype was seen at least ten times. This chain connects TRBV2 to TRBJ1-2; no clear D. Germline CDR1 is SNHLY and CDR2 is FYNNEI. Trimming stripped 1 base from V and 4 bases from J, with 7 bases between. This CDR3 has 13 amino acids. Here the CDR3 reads CASSEERVYGYTF. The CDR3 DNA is TGTGCCAGCAGTGAAGAGAGGGTCTATGGCTACACCTTC.

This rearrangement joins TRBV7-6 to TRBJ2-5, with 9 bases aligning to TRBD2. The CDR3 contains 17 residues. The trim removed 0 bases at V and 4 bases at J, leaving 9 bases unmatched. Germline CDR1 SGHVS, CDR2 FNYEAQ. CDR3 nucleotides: TGTGCCAGCAGCTTAGCCCCGGGCGGGACTAGCACAGAGACCCAGTACTTC. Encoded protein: CASSLAPGGTSTETQYF.

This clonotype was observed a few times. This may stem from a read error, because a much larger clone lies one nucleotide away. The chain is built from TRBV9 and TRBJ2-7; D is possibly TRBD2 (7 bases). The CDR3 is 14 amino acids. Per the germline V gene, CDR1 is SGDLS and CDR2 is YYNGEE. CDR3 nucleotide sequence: TGTGCCAGCAGCGTAGCCACGGGGGGCTACGAGCAGTCCTTC. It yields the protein CASSVATGGYEQSF. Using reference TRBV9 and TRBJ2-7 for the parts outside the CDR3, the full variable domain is DSGVTQTPKHLITATGQRVTLRCSPRSGDLSVYWYQQSLDQGLQFLIQYYNGEERAKGNILERFSAQQFPDLHSELNLSSLELGDSALYFCASSVATGGYEQSFGPGTRLTVT.

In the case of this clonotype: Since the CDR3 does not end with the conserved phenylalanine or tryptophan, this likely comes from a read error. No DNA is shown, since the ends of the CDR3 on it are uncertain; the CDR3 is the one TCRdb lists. The CDR3 loop reads CASTQAGLAMNI. V and J are TRBV12-3 or TRBV12-4 and TRBJ2-6; the D call TRBD2 from the table was never checked on the DNA. The CDR3 length equals 12 residues, ends included.

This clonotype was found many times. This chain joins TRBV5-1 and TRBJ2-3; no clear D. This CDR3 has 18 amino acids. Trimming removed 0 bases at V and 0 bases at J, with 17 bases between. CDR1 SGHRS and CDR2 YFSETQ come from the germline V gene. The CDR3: CASSLGGWLGRSTDTQYF. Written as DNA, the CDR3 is TGCGCCAGCAGCTTGGGAGGTTGGTTAGGGCGTAGCACAGATACGCAGTATTTT.

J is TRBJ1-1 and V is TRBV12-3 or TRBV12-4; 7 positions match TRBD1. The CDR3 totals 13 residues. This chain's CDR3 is CASGPGTEVEAFF. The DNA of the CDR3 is TGTGCTAGTGGTCCTGGGACAGAGGTTGAAGCTTTCTTT.